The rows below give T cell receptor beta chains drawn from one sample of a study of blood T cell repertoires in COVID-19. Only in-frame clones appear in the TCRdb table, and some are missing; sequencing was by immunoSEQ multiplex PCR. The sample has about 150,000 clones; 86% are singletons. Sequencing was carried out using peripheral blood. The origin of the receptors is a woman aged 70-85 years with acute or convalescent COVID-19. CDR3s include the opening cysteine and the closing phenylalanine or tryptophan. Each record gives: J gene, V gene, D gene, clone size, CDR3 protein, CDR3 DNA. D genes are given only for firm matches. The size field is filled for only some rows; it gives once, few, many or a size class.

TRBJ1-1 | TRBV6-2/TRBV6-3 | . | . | CASSSAVGGLNTEAFF | TGTGCCAGCAGTTCCGCCGTCGGCGGCCTGAACACTGAAGCTTTCTTT
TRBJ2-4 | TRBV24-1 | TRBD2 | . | CATSDSKRGANIQYF | TGTGCCACCAGTGATTCGAAGCGGGGGGCAAACATTCAGTACTTC
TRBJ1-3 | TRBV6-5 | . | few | CASSFKPGSGNTIYF | TGTGCCAGCAGTTTCAAACCAGGGTCTGGAAACACCATATATTTT
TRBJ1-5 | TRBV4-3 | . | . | CASSQDTGDQPQHF | TGCGCCAGCAGCCAAGATACGGGGGACCAGCCCCAGCATTTT
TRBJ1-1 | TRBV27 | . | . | CASSFTGQNTEAFF | TGTGCCAGCAGTTTCACAGGACAGAACACTGAAGCTTTCTTT
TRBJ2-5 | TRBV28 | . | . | CASRPPSGETQYF | TGTGCCAGCAGACCTCCCAGTGGAGAGACCCAGTACTTC
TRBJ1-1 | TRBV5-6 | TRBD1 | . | CASSPGQGANTEAFF | TGTGCCAGCAGCCCTGGACAGGGGGCGAACACTGAAGCTTTCTTT
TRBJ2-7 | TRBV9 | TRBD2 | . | CASSVDVGRYEQYF | TGTGCCAGCAGCGTAGATGTCGGGAGGTACGAGCAGTACTTC
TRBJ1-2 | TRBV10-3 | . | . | CAISAGYGYTF | TGTGCCATCTCGGCAGGCTATGGCTACACCTTC
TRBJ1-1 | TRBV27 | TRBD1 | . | CASRTTGGTEAFF | TGTGCCAGCAGGACGACAGGGGGGACTGAAGCTTTCTTT
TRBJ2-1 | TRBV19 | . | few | CASTPQGQVEQFF | TGTGCCAGTACCCCCCAGGGGCAGGTTGAGCAGTTCTTC
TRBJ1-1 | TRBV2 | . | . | CASSESHSHGAFF | TGTGCCAGCAGTGAAAGTCATTCGCACGGAGCTTTCTTT
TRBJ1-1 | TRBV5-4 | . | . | CASSLAGGRGTEAFF | TGTGCCAGCAGCTTGGCGGGAGGGCGGGGCACTGAAGCTTTCTTT
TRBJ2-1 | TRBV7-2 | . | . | CASSVLQGTEFF | TGTGCCAGCAGCGTATTACAGGGCACTGAGTTCTTC
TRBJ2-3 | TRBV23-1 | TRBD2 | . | CASSQEGLAGCTDTQYF | TGCGCCAGCAGTCAGGAGGGACTAGCGGGATGCACAGATACGCAGTATTTT
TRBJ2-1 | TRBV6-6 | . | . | CASSPRPSSYNEQFF | TGTGCCAGCAGCCCCAGGCCGAGCTCCTACAATGAGCAGTTCTTC
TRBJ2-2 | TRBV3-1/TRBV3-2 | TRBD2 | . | CASSHRGASGIFGELFF | TGTGCCAGCAGCCACCGCGGGGCTAGCGGGATTTTCGGGGAGCTGTTTTTT
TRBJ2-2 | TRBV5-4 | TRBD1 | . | CASSLQRTGGNTGELFF | TGTGCCAGCAGCTTGCAAAGGACAGGGGGGAACACCGGGGAGCTGTTTTTT
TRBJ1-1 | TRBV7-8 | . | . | CASSLRTENTEAFF | TGTGCCAGCAGCCTACGGACAGAGAACACTGAAGCTTTCTTT
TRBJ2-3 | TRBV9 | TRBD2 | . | CASSVVSGGTSTDTQYF | TGTGCCAGCAGCGTAGTTAGCGGGGGGACTAGCACAGATACGCAGTATTTT
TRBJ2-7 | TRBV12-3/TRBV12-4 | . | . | CASSPGVYEQYF | TGTGCCAGCAGCCCCGGGGTATACGAGCAGTACTTC
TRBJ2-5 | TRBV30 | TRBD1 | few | CALTGGTWETQYF | TGTGCCCTGACAGGGGGCACGTGGGAGACCCAGTACTTC
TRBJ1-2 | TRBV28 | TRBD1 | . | CASSLSHQGALSGYTF | TGTGCCAGCAGTTTATCCCACCAGGGGGCATTAAGTGGCTACACCTTC
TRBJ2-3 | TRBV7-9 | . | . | CASSAKLAFLTDTQYF | TGTGCCAGCAGCGCCAAGTTAGCGTTTCTCACAGATACGCAGTATTTT
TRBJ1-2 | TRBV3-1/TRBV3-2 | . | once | CASSQDRGLPNYGYTF | TGTGCCAGCAGCCAAGACAGGGGTCTTCCTAACTATGGCTACACCTTC
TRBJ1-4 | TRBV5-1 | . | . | CASSPKTENNEKLFF | TGCGCCAGCAGCCCCAAGACAGAAAATAATGAAAAACTGTTTTTT
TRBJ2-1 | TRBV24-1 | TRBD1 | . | CATSDLRQGQFF | TGTGCCACCAGTGATTTGCGACAGGGACAGTTCTTC
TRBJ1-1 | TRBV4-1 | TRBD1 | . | CASSQDRGLIAFF | TGCGCCAGCAGCCAAGACAGGGGGTTAATAGCTTTCTTT
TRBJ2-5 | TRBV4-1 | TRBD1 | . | CASSSGQGPQETQYF | TGCGCCAGCAGCTCCGGACAGGGACCCCAAGAGACCCAGTACTTC
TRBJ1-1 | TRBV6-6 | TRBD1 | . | CASSRGTGRTEAFF | TGTGCCAGCAGCCGCGGGACAGGGCGGACTGAAGCTTTCTTT
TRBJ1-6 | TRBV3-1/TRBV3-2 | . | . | CASSQAGADSPLHF | TGTGCCAGCAGCCAAGCAGGGGCCGACTCACCCCTCCACTTT
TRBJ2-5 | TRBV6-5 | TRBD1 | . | CASSTSGQGIKTQYF | TGTGCCAGCAGTACTAGTGGACAGGGGATAAAGACCCAGTACTTC
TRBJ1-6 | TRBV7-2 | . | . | CASSLRAPSLNSPLHF | TGTGCCAGCAGCCTCAGGGCCCCGAGTCTTAATTCACCCCTCCACTTT
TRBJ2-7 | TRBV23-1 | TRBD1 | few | CASSQKSAQGNYEQYF | TGCGCCAGCAGTCAAAAGTCGGCACAGGGGAATTACGAGCAGTACTTC
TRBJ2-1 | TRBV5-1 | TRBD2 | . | CASSSTGGSYNEQFF | TGCGCCAGCAGTTCGACGGGGGGCTCCTACAATGAGCAGTTCTTC
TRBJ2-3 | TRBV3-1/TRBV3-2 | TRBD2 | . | CASSQERLAGADTQYF | TGTGCCAGCAGCCAAGAGCGACTAGCGGGGGCGGATACGCAGTATTTT
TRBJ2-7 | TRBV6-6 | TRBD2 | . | CASSYTRERGEQYF | TGTGCCAGCAGTTACACACGAGAGCGGGGCGAGCAGTACTTC
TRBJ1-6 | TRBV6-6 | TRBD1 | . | CASSAVGTGNSPLHF | TGTGCCAGCAGCGCCGTGGGGACAGGAAATTCACCCCTCCACTTT
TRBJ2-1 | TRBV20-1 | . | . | CSARLDNEQFF | TGCAGTGCTAGACTAGACAATGAGCAGTTCTTC